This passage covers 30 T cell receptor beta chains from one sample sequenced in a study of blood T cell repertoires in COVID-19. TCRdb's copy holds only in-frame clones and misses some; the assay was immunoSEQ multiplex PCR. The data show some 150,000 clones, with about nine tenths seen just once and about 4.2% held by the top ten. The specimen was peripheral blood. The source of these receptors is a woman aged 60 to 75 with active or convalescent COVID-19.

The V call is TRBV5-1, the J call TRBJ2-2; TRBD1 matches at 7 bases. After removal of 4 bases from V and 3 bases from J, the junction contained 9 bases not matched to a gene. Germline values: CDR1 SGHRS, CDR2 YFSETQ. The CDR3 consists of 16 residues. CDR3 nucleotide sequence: TGCGCCAGCAGCCCGAGGGGGCAGGTCGACACCGGGGAGCTGTTTTTT. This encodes CASSPRGQVDTGELFF.

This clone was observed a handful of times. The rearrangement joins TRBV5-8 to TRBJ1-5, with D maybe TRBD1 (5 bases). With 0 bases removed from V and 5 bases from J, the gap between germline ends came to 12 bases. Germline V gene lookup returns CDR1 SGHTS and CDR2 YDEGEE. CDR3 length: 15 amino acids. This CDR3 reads CASSLGQLLYQPQHF. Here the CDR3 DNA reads TGTGCCAGCAGCTTGGGACAGTTACTGTATCAGCCCCAGCATTTT.

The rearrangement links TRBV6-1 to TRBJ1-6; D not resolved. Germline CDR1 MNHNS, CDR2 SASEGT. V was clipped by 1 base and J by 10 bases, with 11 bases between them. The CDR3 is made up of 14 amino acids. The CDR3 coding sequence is TGTGCCAGCAGTGAAGTCTCAGACATATCACCCCTCCACTTT. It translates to CASSEVSDISPLHF.

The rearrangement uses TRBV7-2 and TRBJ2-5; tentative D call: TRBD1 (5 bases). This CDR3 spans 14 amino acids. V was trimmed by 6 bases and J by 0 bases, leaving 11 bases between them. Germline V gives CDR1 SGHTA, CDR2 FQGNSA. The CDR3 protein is CASRTDAYQETQYF. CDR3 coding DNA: TGTGCCAGCAGGACAGACGCGTACCAAGAGACCCAGTACTTC. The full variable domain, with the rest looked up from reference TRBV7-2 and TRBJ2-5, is GAGVSQSPSNKVTEKGKDVELRCDPISGHTALYWYRQSLGQGLEFLIYFQGNSAPDKSGLPSDRFSAERTGGSVSTLTIQRTQQEDSAVYLCASRTDAYQETQYFGPGTRLLVL.

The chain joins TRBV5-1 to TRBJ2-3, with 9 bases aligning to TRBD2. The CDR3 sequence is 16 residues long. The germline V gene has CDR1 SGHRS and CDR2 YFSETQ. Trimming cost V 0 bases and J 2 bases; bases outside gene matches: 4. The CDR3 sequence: CASSLGSGSLTDTQYF. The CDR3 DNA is TGCGCCAGCAGCTTGGGTAGCGGGAGCCTCACAGATACGCAGTATTTT.

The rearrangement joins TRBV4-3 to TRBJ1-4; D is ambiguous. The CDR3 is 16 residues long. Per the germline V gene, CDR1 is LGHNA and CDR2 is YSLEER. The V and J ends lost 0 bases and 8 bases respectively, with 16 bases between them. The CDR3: CASSQEGRQVVEKLFF. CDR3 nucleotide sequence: TGCGCCAGCAGCCAAGAGGGGAGGCAGGTTGTAGAAAAACTGTTTTTT.

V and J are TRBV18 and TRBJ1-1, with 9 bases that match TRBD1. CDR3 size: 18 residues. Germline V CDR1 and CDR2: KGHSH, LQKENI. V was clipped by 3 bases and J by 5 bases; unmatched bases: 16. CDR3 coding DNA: TGTGCCAGCTCACCTCCTCGGCGCCTACAGGGGGCGAGTACTGAAGCTTTCTTT. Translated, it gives CASSPPRRLQGASTEAFF. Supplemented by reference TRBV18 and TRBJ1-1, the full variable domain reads NAGVMQNPRHLVRRRGQEARLRCSPMKGHSHVYWYRQLPEEGLKFMVYLQKENIIDESGMPKERFSAEFPKEGPSILRIQQVVRGDSAAYFCASSPPRRLQGASTEAFFGQGTRLTVV.

CDR3 DNA sequence: TGTGCCAGCAGCCCGACAGGGGCCTATGGCTACACCTTC. The encoded protein is CASSPTGAYGYTF. V usage is TRBV6-5 and J usage is TRBJ1-2; 8 bases map to TRBD1. With V trimmed by 6 bases and J by 4 bases, 4 bases remained unmatched. Germline values: CDR1 MNHEY, CDR2 SVGAGI. This CDR3 is built from 13 residues.

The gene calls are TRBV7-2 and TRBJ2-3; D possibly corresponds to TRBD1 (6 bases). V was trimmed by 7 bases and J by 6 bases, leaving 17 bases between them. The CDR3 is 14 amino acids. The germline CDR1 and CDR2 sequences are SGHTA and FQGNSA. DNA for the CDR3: TGTGCCAGCACCCGTAATCAGGGGAAGGATACGCAGTATTTT. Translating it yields CASTRNQGKDTQYF. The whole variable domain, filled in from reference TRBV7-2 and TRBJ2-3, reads GAGVSQSPSNKVTEKGKDVELRCDPISGHTALYWYRQSLGQGLEFLIYFQGNSAPDKSGLPSDRFSAERTGGSVSTLTIQRTQQEDSAVYLCASTRNQGKDTQYFGPGTRLTVL.

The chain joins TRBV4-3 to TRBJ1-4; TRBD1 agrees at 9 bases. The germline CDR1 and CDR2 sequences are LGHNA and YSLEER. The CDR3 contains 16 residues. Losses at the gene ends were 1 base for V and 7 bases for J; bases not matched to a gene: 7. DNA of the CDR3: TGCGCCAGCAGCCAAGTGACGGGACAGGGTAGTGAAAAACTGTTTTTT. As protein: CASSQVTGQGSEKLFF.

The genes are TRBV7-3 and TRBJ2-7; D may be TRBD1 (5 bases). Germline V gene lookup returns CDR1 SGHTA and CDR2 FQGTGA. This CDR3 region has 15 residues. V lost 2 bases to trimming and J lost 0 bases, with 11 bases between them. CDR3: CASSLGQGSSYEQYF. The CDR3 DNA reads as TGTGCCAGCAGCTTAGGGCAGGGAAGCTCCTACGAGCAGTACTTC.

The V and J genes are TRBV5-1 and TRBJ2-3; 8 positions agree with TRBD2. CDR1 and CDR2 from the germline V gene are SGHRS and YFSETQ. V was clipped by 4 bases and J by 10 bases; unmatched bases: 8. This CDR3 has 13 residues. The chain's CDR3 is CASSPGLADSQYF. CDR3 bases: TGCGCCAGCAGCCCCGGACTAGCTGATTCGCAGTATTTT. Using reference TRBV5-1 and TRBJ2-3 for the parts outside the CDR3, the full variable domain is KAGVTQTPRYLIKTRGQQVTLSCSPISGHRSVSWYQQTPGQGLQFLFEYFSETQRNKGNFPGRFSGRQFSNSRSEMNVSTLELGDSALYLCASSPGLADSQYFGPGTRLTVL.

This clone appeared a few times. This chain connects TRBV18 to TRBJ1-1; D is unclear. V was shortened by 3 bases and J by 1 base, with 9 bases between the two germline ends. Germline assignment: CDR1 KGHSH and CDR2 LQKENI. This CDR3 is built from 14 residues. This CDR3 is CASSPPYSNTEAFF. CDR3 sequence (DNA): TGTGCCAGCTCACCCCCCTACTCGAACACTGAAGCTTTCTTT.

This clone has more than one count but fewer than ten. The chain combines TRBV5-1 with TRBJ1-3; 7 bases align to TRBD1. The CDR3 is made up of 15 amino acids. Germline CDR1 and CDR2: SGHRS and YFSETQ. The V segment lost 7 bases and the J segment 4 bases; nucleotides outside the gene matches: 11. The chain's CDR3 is CASGTGELLGNTIYF. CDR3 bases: TGCGCCAGCGGAACAGGGGAATTATTAGGAAACACCATATATTTT.

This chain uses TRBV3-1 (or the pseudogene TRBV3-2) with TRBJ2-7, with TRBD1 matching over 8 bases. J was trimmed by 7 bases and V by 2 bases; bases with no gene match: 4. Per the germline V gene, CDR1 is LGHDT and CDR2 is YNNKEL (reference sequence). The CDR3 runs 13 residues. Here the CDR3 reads CASSQQGAMEQYF. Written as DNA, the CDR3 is TGTGCCAGCAGCCAACAGGGGGCTATGGAGCAGTACTTC.

The CDR3 reads CASSIYSGTGARGYTF. The CDR3 bases are TGTGCCAGCAGCATCTACTCCGGGACAGGGGCGAGGGGCTACACCTTC. The chain employs TRBV5-8 and TRBJ1-2; 10 bases fit TRBD1. CDR1 is SGHTS, CDR2 YDEGEE, per germline. Trimming at V came to 4 bases and at J to 8 bases, leaving 14 bases not matched to a gene. The CDR3 has 16 amino acids. The whole variable domain, filled in from reference TRBV5-8 and TRBJ1-2, reads EAGVTQSPTHLIKTRGQQATLRCSPISGHTSVYWYQQALGLGLQFLLWYDEGEERNRGNFPPRFSGRQFPNYSSELNVNALELEDSALYLCASSIYSGTGARGYTFGSGTRLTVV.

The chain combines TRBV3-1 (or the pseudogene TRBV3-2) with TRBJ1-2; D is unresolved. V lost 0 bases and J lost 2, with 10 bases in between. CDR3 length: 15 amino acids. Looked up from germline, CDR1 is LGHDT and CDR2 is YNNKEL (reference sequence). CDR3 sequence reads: CASSQDVRSNYGYTF. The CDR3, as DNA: TGTGCCAGCAGCCAAGATGTCAGGTCCAACTATGGCTACACCTTC.

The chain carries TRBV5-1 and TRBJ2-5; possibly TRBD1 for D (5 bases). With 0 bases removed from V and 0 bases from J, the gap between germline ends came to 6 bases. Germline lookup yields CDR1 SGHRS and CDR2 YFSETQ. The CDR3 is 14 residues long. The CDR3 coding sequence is TGCGCCAGCAGCTTGGGGGGCTACCAAGAGACCCAGTACTTC. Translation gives CASSLGGYQETQYF.

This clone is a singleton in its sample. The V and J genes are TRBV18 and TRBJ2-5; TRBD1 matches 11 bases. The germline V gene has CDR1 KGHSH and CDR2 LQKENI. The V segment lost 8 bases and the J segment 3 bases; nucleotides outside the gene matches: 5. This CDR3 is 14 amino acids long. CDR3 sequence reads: CASIGQGAKETQYF. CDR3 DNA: TGTGCCAGCATCGGACAGGGGGCGAAAGAGACCCAGTACTTC.

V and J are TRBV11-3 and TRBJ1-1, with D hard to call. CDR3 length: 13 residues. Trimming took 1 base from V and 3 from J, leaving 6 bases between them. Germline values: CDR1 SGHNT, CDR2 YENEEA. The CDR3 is CASSLAADTEAFF. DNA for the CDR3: TGTGCCAGCAGCTTAGCGGCGGACACTGAAGCTTTCTTT.

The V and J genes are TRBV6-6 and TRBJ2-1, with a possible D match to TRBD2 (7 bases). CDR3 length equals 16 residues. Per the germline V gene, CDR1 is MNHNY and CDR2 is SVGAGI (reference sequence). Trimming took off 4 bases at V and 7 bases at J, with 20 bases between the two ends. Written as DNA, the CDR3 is TGTGCCAGCAGTTCGTCGGGGGGCCTGGGGGAGAATGAGCAGTTCTTC. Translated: CASSSSGGLGENEQFF.

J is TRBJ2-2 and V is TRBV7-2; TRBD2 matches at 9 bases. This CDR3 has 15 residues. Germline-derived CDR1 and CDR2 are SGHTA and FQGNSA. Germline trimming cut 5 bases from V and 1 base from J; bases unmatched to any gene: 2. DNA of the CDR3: TGTGCCAGCAGCATGCGGGGGGGGAACACCGGGGAGCTGTTTTTT. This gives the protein CASSMRGGNTGELFF. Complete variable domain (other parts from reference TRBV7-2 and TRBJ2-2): GAGVSQSPSNKVTEKGKDVELRCDPISGHTALYWYRQSLGQGLEFLIYFQGNSAPDKSGLPSDRFSAERTGGSVSTLTIQRTQQEDSAVYLCASSMRGGNTGELFFGEGSRLTVL.

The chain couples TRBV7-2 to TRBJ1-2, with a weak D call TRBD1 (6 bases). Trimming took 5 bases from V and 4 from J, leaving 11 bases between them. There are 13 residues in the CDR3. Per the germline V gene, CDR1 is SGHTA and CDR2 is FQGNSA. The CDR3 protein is CASSPGVGYGYTF. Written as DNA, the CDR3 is TGTGCCAGCAGCCCAGGGGTTGGCTATGGCTACACCTTC.

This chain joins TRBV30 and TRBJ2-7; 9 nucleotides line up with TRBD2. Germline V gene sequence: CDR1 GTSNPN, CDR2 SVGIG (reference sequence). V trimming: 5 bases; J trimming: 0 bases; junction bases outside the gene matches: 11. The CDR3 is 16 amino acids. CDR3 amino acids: CAWVRVGLADSYEQYF. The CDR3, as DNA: TGTGCCTGGGTGAGAGTGGGACTAGCCGACTCCTACGAGCAGTACTTC.

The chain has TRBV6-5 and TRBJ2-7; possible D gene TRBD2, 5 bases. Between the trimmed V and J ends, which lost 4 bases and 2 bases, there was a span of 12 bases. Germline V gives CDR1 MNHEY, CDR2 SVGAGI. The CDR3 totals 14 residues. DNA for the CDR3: TGTGCCAGCAGTTCCGGGTACGGGGCCTACGAGCAGTACTTC. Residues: CASSSGYGAYEQYF.

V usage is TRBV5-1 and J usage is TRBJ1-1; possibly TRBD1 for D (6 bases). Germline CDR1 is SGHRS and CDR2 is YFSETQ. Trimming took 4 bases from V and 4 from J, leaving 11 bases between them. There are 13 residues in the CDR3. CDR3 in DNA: TGCGCCAGCAGCGTCGGACAGACCACTGAAGCTTTCTTT. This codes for CASSVGQTTEAFF. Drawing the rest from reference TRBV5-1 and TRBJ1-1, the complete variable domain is KAGVTQTPRYLIKTRGQQVTLSCSPISGHRSVSWYQQTPGQGLQFLFEYFSETQRNKGNFPGRFSGRQFSNSRSEMNVSTLELGDSALYLCASSVGQTTEAFFGQGTRLTVV.

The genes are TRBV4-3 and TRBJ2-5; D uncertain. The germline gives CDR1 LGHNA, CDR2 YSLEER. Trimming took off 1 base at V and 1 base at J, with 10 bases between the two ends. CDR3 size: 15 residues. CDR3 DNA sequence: TGCGCCAGCAGCCAAGCCTTAGAGTTCCAAGAGACCCAGTACTTC. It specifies CASSQALEFQETQYF.

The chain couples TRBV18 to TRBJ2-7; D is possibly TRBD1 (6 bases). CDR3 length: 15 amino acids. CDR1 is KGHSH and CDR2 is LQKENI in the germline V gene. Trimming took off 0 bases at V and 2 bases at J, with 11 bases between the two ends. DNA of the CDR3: TGTGCCAGCTCACCACCAGGGCAGGGGACCTACGAGCAGTACTTC. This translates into CASSPPGQGTYEQYF.

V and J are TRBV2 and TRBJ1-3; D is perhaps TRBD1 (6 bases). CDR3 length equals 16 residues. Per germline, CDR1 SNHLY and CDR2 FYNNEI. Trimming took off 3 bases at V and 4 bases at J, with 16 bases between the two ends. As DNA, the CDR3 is TGTGCCAGCAGTGAGGTTGGGGGCGCGCGGGGAAACACCATATATTTT. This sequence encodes CASSEVGGARGNTIYF.

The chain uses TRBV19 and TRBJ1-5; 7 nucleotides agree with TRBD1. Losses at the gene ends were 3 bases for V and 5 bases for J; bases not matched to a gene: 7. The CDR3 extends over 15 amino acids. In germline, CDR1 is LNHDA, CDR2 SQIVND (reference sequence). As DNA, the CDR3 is TGTGCCAGTAGTATGACAGGGTTAAACGATCAGCCCCAGCATTTT. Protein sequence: CASSMTGLNDQPQHF.